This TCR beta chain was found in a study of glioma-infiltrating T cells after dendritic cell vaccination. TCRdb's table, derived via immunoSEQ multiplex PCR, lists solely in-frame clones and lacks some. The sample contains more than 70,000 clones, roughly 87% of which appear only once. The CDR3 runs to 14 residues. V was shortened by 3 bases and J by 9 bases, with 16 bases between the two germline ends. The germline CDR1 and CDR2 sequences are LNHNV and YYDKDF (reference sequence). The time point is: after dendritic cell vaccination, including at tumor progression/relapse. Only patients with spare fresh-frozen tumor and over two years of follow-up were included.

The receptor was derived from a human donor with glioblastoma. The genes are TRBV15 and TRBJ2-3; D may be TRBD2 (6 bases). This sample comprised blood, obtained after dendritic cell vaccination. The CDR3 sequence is CATSSSTGGTTQYF. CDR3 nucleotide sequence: TGTGCCACCAGCAGTTCCACTGGCGGGACCACGCAGTATTTT.